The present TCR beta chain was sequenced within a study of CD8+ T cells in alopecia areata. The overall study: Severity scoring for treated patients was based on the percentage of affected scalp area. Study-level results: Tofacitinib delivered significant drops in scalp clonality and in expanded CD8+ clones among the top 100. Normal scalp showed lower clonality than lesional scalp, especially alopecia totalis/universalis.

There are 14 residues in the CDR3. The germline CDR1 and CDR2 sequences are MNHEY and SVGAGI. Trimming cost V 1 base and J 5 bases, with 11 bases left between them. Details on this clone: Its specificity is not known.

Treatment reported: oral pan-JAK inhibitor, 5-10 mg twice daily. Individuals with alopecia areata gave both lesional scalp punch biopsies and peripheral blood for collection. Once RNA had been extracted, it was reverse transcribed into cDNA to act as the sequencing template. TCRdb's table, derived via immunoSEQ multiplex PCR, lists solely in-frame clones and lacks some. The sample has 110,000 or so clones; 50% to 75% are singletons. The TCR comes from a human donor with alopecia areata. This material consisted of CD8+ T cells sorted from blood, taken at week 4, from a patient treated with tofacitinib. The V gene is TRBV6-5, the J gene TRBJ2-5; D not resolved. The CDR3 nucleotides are TGTGCCAGCAGTTACTTGAGCACCCAGGAGACCCAGTACTTC. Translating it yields CASSYLSTQETQYF.